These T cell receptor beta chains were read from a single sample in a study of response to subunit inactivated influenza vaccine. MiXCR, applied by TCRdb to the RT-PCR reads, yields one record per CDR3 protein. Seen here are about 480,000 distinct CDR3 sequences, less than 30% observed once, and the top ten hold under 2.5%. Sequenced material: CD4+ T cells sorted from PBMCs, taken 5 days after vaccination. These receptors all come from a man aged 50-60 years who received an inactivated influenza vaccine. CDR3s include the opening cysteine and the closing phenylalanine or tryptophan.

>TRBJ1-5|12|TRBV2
CASSQGATPQHF
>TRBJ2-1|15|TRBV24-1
CATTKTTGEDNEQFF
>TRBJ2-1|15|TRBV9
CASSVGQAKVSEQFF
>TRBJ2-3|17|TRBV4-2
CASSQASSGGFTDTQYF
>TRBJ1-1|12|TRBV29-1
CNARGLNTEAFF
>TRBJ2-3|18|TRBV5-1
CASSFSRTSGDSTDTQYF
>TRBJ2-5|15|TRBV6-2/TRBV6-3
CASSEDRGRQETQYF
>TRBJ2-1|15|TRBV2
CASSGQGAPGNEQFF
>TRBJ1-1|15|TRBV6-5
CASSSKSGVNTEAFF
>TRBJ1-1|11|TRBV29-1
CSPLSVTEAFF
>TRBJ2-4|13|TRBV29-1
CSVSTSFQNIQYF
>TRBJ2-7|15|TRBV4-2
CASSQGGRQGYEQYF
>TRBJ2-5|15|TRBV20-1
CSARWASGAQETQYF
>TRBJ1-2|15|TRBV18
CASSPQQGTNYGYTF
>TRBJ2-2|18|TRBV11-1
CASSLATSGRMVTGELFF
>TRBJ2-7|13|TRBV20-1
CSASPGQGGEQYF
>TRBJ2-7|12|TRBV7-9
CASSLNGIEQYF
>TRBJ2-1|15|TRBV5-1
CASSLDVAGYNEQFF
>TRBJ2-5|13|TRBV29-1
CSLRTGSGETQYF
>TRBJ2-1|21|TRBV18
CASSRRTSGGAIVRSYNEQFF
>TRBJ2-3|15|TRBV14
CASSQRRGGADTQYF
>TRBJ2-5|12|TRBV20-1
CSGRQGSETQYF
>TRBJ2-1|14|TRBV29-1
CSVARTSGGNEQFF
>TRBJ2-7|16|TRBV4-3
CASSQEPPGGLSEQYF
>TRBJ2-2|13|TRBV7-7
CASSFPGTGELFF
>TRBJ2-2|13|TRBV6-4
CASRRESTGELFF
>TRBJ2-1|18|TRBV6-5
CASTEWRGLVTSGDEQFF
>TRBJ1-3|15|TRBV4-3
CASSQDREIENTIYF
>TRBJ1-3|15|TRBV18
CASSPNIDPGNTIYF
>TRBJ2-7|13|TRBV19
CASSIRGQYEQYF
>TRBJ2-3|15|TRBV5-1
CASSRLAASTDTQYF
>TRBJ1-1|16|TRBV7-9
CASSLWGRGPNTEAFF
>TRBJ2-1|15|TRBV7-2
CASRRQGVRDNEQFF
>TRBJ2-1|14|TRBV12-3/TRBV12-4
CASSRDITYNEQFF
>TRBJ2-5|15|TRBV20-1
CSARAALAVQETQYF
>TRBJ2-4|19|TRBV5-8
CASSGGLAGVGLAKNIQYF
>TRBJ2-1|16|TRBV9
CASSVGGSRPYNEQFF
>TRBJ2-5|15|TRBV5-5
CASSFNVGGGETQYF
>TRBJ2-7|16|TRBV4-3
CASSLSLSDRVGEQYF
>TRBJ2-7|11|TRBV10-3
CAISGESEQYF
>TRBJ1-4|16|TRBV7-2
CASSIHYTGANEKLFF
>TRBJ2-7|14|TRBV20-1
CSARDSGRVYEQYF
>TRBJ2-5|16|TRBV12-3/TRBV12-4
CASSLVGRDYRETQYF
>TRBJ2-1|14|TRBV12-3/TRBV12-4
CASSLTGGNNEQFF
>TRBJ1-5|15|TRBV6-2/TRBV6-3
CASSYHGAEGQPQHF
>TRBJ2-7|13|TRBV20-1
CSARDRGTYEQYF
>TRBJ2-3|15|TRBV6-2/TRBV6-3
CASSFPLGWADTQYF
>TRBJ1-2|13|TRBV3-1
CASSQKGNYGYTF
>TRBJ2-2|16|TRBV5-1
CASRPSAGAQTGELFF
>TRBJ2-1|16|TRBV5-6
CASSVKSGLTYNEQFF
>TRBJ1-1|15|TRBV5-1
CASSLVQGENTEAFF
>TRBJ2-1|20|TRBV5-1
CASSLLAPGTSGRQGDEQFF
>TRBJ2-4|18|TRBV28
CASSLYGGLPLAKNIQYF
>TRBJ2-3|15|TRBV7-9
CASSILQVRADTQYF
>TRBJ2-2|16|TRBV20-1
CSASAPGTGITGELFF
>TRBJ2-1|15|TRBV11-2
CASSLENLRRGEQFF
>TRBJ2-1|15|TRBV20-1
CSARPTSGSLNEQFF
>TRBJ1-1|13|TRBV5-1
CASSVGQGRGTFF
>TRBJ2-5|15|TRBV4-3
CASSQGLAGSETQYF